This passage covers 4 T cell receptor beta chains from one sample sequenced in a study of blood T cell repertoires in COVID-19. Method: immunoSEQ multiplex PCR; TCRdb's copy keeps in-frame clones and lacks some. Among some 150,000 clones listed, roughly 80% were seen once. The sequencing input was peripheral blood. These receptors originate from a woman in her 70s with acute or convalescent COVID-19.

This clone was observed a single time. The chain uses TRBV28 and TRBJ1-2; possible D gene TRBD1, 6 bases. Germline V gene data show CDR1 as MDHEN and CDR2 as SYDVKM. Trimming took off 5 bases at V and 8 bases at J, with 15 bases between the two ends. The CDR3 spans 13 residues. The DNA of the CDR3 is TGTGCCAGCAGTATAGAGGGGGTAAGGGGCTACACCTTC. It specifies CASSIEGVRGYTF.

The chain joins TRBV28 to TRBJ1-2; TRBD1 is a possible D gene (6 bases). The CDR3 runs 13 residues. Trimming took off 6 bases at V and 4 bases at J, with 12 bases between the two ends. The germline V gene has CDR1 MDHEN and CDR2 SYDVKM. The CDR3: CASRPPGVYGYTF. Here the CDR3 DNA reads TGTGCCAGCAGACCCCCAGGGGTCTATGGCTACACCTTC.

The CDR3 DNA sequence: TGTGCCAGCAGTTTTGACAGGAGCATTGAAGCTTTCTTT. Its protein product is CASSFDRSIEAFF. The chain has TRBV27 and TRBJ1-1, with D possibly being TRBD1 (6 bases). CDR1 is MNHEY and CDR2 is SMNVEV in the germline V gene (reference sequence). CDR3 length equals 13 residues. The V gene lost 3 bases and the J gene lost 7 bases, with 12 bases spanning the gap.

The sample holds one count of this clone. The rearrangement joins TRBV29-1 to TRBJ2-5; perhaps TRBD1 as D (5 bases). The V end lost 7 bases, the J end lost 1 base, and 13 bases lay between the germline ends. The CDR3 covers 13 residues. Germline CDR1 reads SQVTM; CDR2 reads ANQGSEA. CDR3 coding DNA: TGCAGCGCAACCAGGGTGACCCAAGAGACCCAGTACTTC. It is translated as CSATRVTQETQYF.